The clone carrying this TCR beta chain was seen just once. Its specificity is not known. The data were obtained in a study of T cell responses to AZD1222 COVID-19 vaccine. Sequencing used immunoSEQ multiplex PCR; TCRdb keeps in-frame clones, though not all of them. Among about 99,000 clones listed, roughly 88% were seen once. Study-wide findings and caveats: The sample set comprised mostly white British donors with more females, and clonal diversity was possibly underestimated. Repertoire samples came only from after the peak T cell response. When two AZD1222 doses had been given, Spike-specific TCR breadth and depth rose.

This CDR3 has 11 residues. Trimming removed 4 bases from V and 13 bases from J, with 14 bases in between. Germline V gene lookup returns CDR1 MGHDK and CDR2 SYGVNS. Sequencing used peripheral blood, obtained on day 0 of AZD1222 vaccination. The sequence came from an adult in good health. The J gene is TRBJ2-7, the V gene TRBV25-1; D gene unclear. DNA of the CDR3: TGTGCCAGCAGTGGCACGGGTGCCCTCTACTTC. The encoded protein is CASSGTGALYF.